This T cell receptor (beta chain) was observed in a study of blood T cell repertoires in COVID-19. In the study overall: The analysed material was cDNA or gDNA that came from T cells, B-cell-depleted T cells, or PBMCs.

The cohort comprised adults aged roughly 18 to 95 years residing in about 25 US areas. Among Cohort 3 donors, those recovered had two negative PCRs, clearance, or symptom resolution. Germline CDR1 LGHDT, CDR2 YNNKEL (reference sequence). V lost 4 bases and J lost 0; bases outside the gene matches: 7. There are 17 residues in the CDR3. Method: immunoSEQ multiplex PCR; TCRdb's copy keeps in-frame clones and lacks some. Here the sample spans a few hundred thousand clones, roughly nine tenths being singletons. The chain has TRBV3-1 (or the pseudogene TRBV3-2) and TRBJ2-2; 8 nucleotides align to TRBD2. Sequenced sample: PBMCs or T cells enriched from blood (not recorded which). The clonotype originates from a young man who had recovered from COVID-19. The CDR3 loop reads CASSRSGGTANTGELFF. The CDR3 DNA sequence: TGTGCCAGCAGCCGAAGCGGGGGAACAGCGAACACCGGGGAGCTGTTTTTT.